The rows below give T cell receptor beta chains drawn from one sample of a study of cytomegalovirus exposure and HLA in healthy donors. Profiling relied on immunoSEQ multiplex PCR, and the TCRdb table lists in-frame clones only, not all of them. The table has 250,000 to 300,000 clones, approximately 83% seen once; the top ten hold less than 1.2%. Sample: PBMCs. These TCRs come from a woman under 30 in good health and CMV-seronegative. Both conserved end residues are part of each CDR3. D genes are given only for firm matches. A clone size is listed for some rows: how often the clone was seen (once, few, many), or a class if it is expanded.

d_call: -; clone_size: -; v_call: TRBV27; j_call: TRBJ2-7; cdr3_aa: CASVSTGSHEQYF; cdr3_nt: TGTGCCAGCGTTTCTACAGGGTCCCACGAGCAGTACTTC
d_call: -; clone_size: many; v_call: TRBV19; j_call: TRBJ1-2; cdr3_aa: CASSPQGSPGGYTF; cdr3_nt: TGTGCCAGTAGTCCTCAGGGCAGCCCTGGAGGCTACACCTTC
d_call: TRBD1; clone_size: -; v_call: TRBV6-5; j_call: TRBJ1-1; cdr3_aa: CASAKGPGQGVAFF; cdr3_nt: TGTGCCAGTGCTAAAGGACCGGGACAGGGGGTAGCTTTCTTT
d_call: TRBD2; clone_size: -; v_call: TRBV7-2; j_call: TRBJ2-2; cdr3_aa: CASSLLWSGGNTGELFF; cdr3_nt: TGTGCCAGCAGCTTATTATGGTCGGGGGGTAACACCGGGGAGCTGTTTTTT
d_call: TRBD2; clone_size: -; v_call: TRBV4-3; j_call: TRBJ2-3; cdr3_aa: CASSQGTSGRTDTQYF; cdr3_nt: TGCGCCAGCAGCCAAGGGACTAGCGGGCGCACAGATACGCAGTATTTT
d_call: -; clone_size: few; v_call: TRBV11-2; j_call: TRBJ2-4; cdr3_aa: CASSSLGLAKNIQYF; cdr3_nt: TGTGCCAGCAGCTCGTTGGGCCTAGCCAAAAACATTCAGTACTTC
d_call: TRBD1; clone_size: once; v_call: TRBV7-9; j_call: TRBJ1-2; cdr3_aa: CASTLLRDRGPNLYGYTF; cdr3_nt: TGTGCCAGCACCTTATTGCGGGACAGGGGTCCCAACCTCTATGGCTACACCTTC
d_call: -; clone_size: -; v_call: TRBV29-1; j_call: TRBJ1-1; cdr3_aa: CSEHPPGTEAFF; cdr3_nt: TGCAGCGAGCACCCCCCCGGCACTGAAGCTTTCTTT
d_call: TRBD1; clone_size: -; v_call: TRBV6-1; j_call: TRBJ2-7; cdr3_aa: CASSAGQGVGYEQYF; cdr3_nt: TGTGCCAGCAGTGCGGGACAGGGAGTAGGCTACGAGCAGTACTTC
d_call: -; clone_size: -; v_call: TRBV7-9; j_call: TRBJ2-3; cdr3_aa: CASSLTPSITDTQYF; cdr3_nt: TGTGCCAGCAGCTTAACTCCTAGCATCACAGATACGCAGTATTTT
d_call: -; clone_size: many; v_call: TRBV27; j_call: TRBJ1-1; cdr3_aa: CASSFTSGTEAFF; cdr3_nt: TGTGCCAGCAGTTTTACCTCGGGCACTGAAGCTTTCTTT
d_call: -; clone_size: -; v_call: TRBV28; j_call: TRBJ2-5; cdr3_aa: CASSRLGSGQETQYF; cdr3_nt: TGTGCCAGCAGTCGTCTAGGCTCGGGACAAGAGACCCAGTACTTC
d_call: -; clone_size: -; v_call: TRBV6-5; j_call: TRBJ2-3; cdr3_aa: CASSYRVSTDTQYF; cdr3_nt: TGTGCCAGCAGTTACCGGGTCTCCACAGATACGCAGTATTTT
d_call: TRBD1; clone_size: -; v_call: TRBV5-1; j_call: TRBJ1-2; cdr3_aa: CASSLEGTGIDGYTF; cdr3_nt: TGCGCCAGCAGCTTGGAAGGGACAGGGATCGATGGCTACACCTTC
d_call: TRBD1; clone_size: -; v_call: TRBV29-1; j_call: TRBJ2-7; cdr3_aa: CSVRRGTGDEQYF; cdr3_nt: TGCAGCGTCCGGCGGGGGACAGGGGACGAGCAGTACTTC
d_call: -; clone_size: -; v_call: TRBV28; j_call: TRBJ1-2; cdr3_aa: CASSLSGGNYGYTF; cdr3_nt: TGTGCCAGCAGTTTGAGTGGGGGGAACTATGGCTACACCTTC
d_call: -; clone_size: once; v_call: TRBV18; j_call: TRBJ1-5; cdr3_aa: CASSPPTDSDQPQHF; cdr3_nt: TGTGCCAGCTCACCCCCGACAGATTCTGATCAGCCCCAGCATTTT
d_call: -; clone_size: -; v_call: TRBV4-1; j_call: TRBJ1-2; cdr3_aa: CASSQGAGGHYGYTF; cdr3_nt: TGCGCCAGCAGCCAAGGGGCGGGGGGCCACTATGGCTACACCTTC
d_call: -; clone_size: -; v_call: TRBV19; j_call: TRBJ1-2; cdr3_aa: CASSPGGGAYGYTF; cdr3_nt: TGTGCCAGTAGTCCCGGCGGGGGAGCCTATGGCTACACCTTC
d_call: -; clone_size: few; v_call: TRBV19; j_call: TRBJ1-2; cdr3_aa: CASSIRGYGYTF; cdr3_nt: TGTGCCAGTAGTATACGGGGTTATGGCTACACCTTC
d_call: -; clone_size: -; v_call: TRBV7-9; j_call: TRBJ2-2; cdr3_aa: CASSGRVYRTGELFF; cdr3_nt: TGTGCCAGCAGCGGCAGGGTTTATAGGACCGGGGAGCTGTTTTTT
d_call: -; clone_size: once; v_call: TRBV18; j_call: TRBJ1-1; cdr3_aa: CASSPGQPLEAFF; cdr3_nt: TGTGCCAGCTCACCCGGACAGCCGCTTGAGGCTTTCTTT
d_call: TRBD1; clone_size: -; v_call: TRBV30; j_call: TRBJ2-7; cdr3_aa: CAWTNRQGAMEQYF; cdr3_nt: TGTGCCTGGACCAATCGACAGGGGGCTATGGAACAGTACTTC
d_call: TRBD1; clone_size: -; v_call: TRBV4-1; j_call: TRBJ1-2; cdr3_aa: CASSQGTGAGHTF; cdr3_nt: TGCGCCAGCAGCCAAGGGACAGGGGCCGGGCACACCTTC
d_call: -; clone_size: -; v_call: TRBV29-1; j_call: TRBJ2-7; cdr3_aa: CSVRESYEQYF; cdr3_nt: TGCAGCGTCCGGGAGTCCTACGAGCAGTACTTC
d_call: TRBD1; clone_size: -; v_call: TRBV2; j_call: TRBJ1-2; cdr3_aa: CASSYRGEGGYTF; cdr3_nt: TGTGCCAGCAGCTACAGGGGGGAGGGAGGCTACACCTTC
d_call: -; clone_size: -; v_call: TRBV2; j_call: TRBJ2-7; cdr3_aa: CASNSGSYEQYF; cdr3_nt: TGTGCCAGCAATAGCGGTTCCTACGAGCAGTACTTC
d_call: TRBD1; clone_size: -; v_call: TRBV4-1; j_call: TRBJ1-1; cdr3_aa: CASSPNLGDRLMNTEAFF; cdr3_nt: TGCGCCAGCAGCCCCAACTTGGGGGACAGATTAATGAACACTGAAGCTTTCTTT
d_call: -; clone_size: -; v_call: TRBV7-8; j_call: TRBJ1-2; cdr3_aa: CASSRRTDSYFYYGYTF; cdr3_nt: TGTGCCAGCAGCAGGCGGACAGACTCCTATTTTTACTATGGCTACACCTTC
d_call: -; clone_size: -; v_call: TRBV5-1; j_call: TRBJ1-2; cdr3_aa: CASSLRAGGYYGYTF; cdr3_nt: TGCGCCAGCAGCTTGCGGGCCGGGGGATACTATGGCTACACCTTC
d_call: -; clone_size: -; v_call: TRBV27; j_call: TRBJ1-1; cdr3_aa: CASSSVGNTEAFF; cdr3_nt: TGTGCCAGCAGTAGCGTTGGGAACACTGAAGCTTTCTTT
d_call: TRBD1; clone_size: -; v_call: TRBV6-6; j_call: TRBJ1-2; cdr3_aa: CASSFGQGGYGYTF; cdr3_nt: TGTGCCAGCAGTTTCGGACAGGGGGGATATGGCTACACCTTC
d_call: TRBD1; clone_size: -; v_call: TRBV6-5; j_call: TRBJ1-1; cdr3_aa: CASREPGQTNTEAFF; cdr3_nt: TGTGCCAGCAGAGAACCGGGACAGACGAACACTGAAGCTTTCTTT
d_call: -; clone_size: -; v_call: TRBV28; j_call: TRBJ2-1; cdr3_aa: CASRVPRNEQFF; cdr3_nt: TGTGCCAGCAGGGTGCCGAGGAATGAGCAGTTCTTC
d_call: TRBD1; clone_size: -; v_call: TRBV18; j_call: TRBJ1-1; cdr3_aa: CASSPAQGAVNTEAFF; cdr3_nt: TGTGCCAGCTCACCCGCACAGGGGGCGGTGAACACTGAAGCTTTCTTT
d_call: -; clone_size: -; v_call: TRBV18; j_call: TRBJ1-6; cdr3_aa: CASSPTSGNSPLHF; cdr3_nt: TGTGCCAGCTCGCCGACAAGTGGGAATTCACCCCTCCACTTT
d_call: -; clone_size: -; v_call: TRBV7-9; j_call: TRBJ1-4; cdr3_aa: CASSFGVWEKLFF; cdr3_nt: TGTGCCAGCAGCTTCGGGGTTTGGGAAAAACTGTTTTTT
d_call: -; clone_size: -; v_call: TRBV11-2; j_call: TRBJ2-3; cdr3_aa: CASSQQGHTQYF; cdr3_nt: TGTGCCAGCAGCCAGCAGGGTCATACGCAGTATTTT
d_call: -; clone_size: -; v_call: TRBV30; j_call: TRBJ1-1; cdr3_aa: CASLPPKNMNTEAFF; cdr3_nt: TGTGCCTCCTTACCCCCCAAAAACATGAACACTGAAGCTTTCTTT
d_call: TRBD1; clone_size: -; v_call: TRBV2; j_call: TRBJ1-1; cdr3_aa: CASSRNGQGDIEAFF; cdr3_nt: TGTGCCAGCAGTCGAAACGGACAGGGGGACATTGAAGCTTTCTTT
d_call: -; clone_size: once; v_call: TRBV14; j_call: TRBJ1-5; cdr3_aa: CASSRTRAGAQHF; cdr3_nt: TGTGCCAGCAGCCGTACAAGGGCGGGGGCCCAGCATTTT
d_call: -; clone_size: -; v_call: TRBV4-1; j_call: TRBJ2-2; cdr3_aa: CASSGLGGTGELFF; cdr3_nt: TGCGCCAGCAGCGGCCTAGGGGGCACCGGGGAGCTGTTTTTT
d_call: TRBD2; clone_size: -; v_call: TRBV29-1; j_call: TRBJ2-3; cdr3_aa: CSVGPRTSGRADTQYF; cdr3_nt: TGCAGCGTTGGCCCTAGGACTAGCGGGAGAGCAGATACGCAGTATTTT
d_call: TRBD1; clone_size: -; v_call: TRBV7-2; j_call: TRBJ2-1; cdr3_aa: CASSPGTGRNEQFF; cdr3_nt: TGTGCCAGCAGCCCCGGGACAGGGAGGAATGAGCAGTTCTTC
d_call: -; clone_size: -; v_call: TRBV2; j_call: TRBJ1-3; cdr3_aa: CASSPNLDSLWTRQSGNTIYF; cdr3_nt: TGTGCCAGCAGTCCTAATCTCGACAGTCTTTGGACACGTCAATCTGGAAACACCATATATTTT
d_call: TRBD2; clone_size: -; v_call: TRBV29-1; j_call: TRBJ2-7; cdr3_aa: CSVGSGRYEQYF; cdr3_nt: TGCAGCGTTGGTAGCGGGAGGTACGAGCAGTACTTC
d_call: TRBD2; clone_size: -; v_call: TRBV7-9; j_call: TRBJ2-7; cdr3_aa: CASSYGGVGESEQYF; cdr3_nt: TGTGCCAGCAGTTACGGGGGGGTAGGAGAAAGCGAGCAGTACTTC
d_call: -; clone_size: -; v_call: TRBV19; j_call: TRBJ1-3; cdr3_aa: CASSIGQRGTGNTIYF; cdr3_nt: TGTGCCAGTAGTATTGGACAACGCGGTACTGGAAACACCATATATTTT
d_call: TRBD1; clone_size: -; v_call: TRBV5-5; j_call: TRBJ1-4; cdr3_aa: CASSGTGGTGEKLFF; cdr3_nt: TGTGCCAGCAGCGGTACAGGGGGCACAGGTGAAAAACTGTTTTTT
d_call: -; clone_size: -; v_call: TRBV7-2; j_call: TRBJ2-3; cdr3_aa: CASNPGFSTDTQYF; cdr3_nt: TGTGCCAGCAACCCAGGGTTTAGCACAGATACGCAGTATTTT
d_call: -; clone_size: -; v_call: TRBV7-6; j_call: TRBJ1-2; cdr3_aa: CASSYTTQGYGYTF; cdr3_nt: TGTGCCAGCAGCTATACTACTCAGGGTTATGGCTACACCTTC
d_call: TRBD1; clone_size: -; v_call: TRBV5-1; j_call: TRBJ1-3; cdr3_aa: CASSLGDRAGNTIYF; cdr3_nt: TGCGCCAGCAGCCTCGGAGACAGGGCCGGAAACACCATATATTTT
d_call: TRBD2; clone_size: few; v_call: TRBV7-6; j_call: TRBJ2-2; cdr3_aa: CASSLVPPGGAGTGELFF; cdr3_nt: TGTGCCAGCAGCTTAGTTCCCCCGGGAGGGGCGGGGACCGGGGAGCTGTTTTTT
d_call: -; clone_size: -; v_call: TRBV28; j_call: TRBJ1-5; cdr3_aa: CASSSISLWRGLWNQPQHF; cdr3_nt: TGTGCCAGCAGTTCTATTTCCCTTTGGCGGGGGTTATGGAATCAGCCCCAGCATTTT